These 20 T cell receptor beta chains were all obtained from the same sample, sequenced in a study of T cell responses to AZD1222 COVID-19 vaccine. Method: immunoSEQ multiplex PCR; TCRdb's copy keeps in-frame clones and lacks some. The sample records some 180,000 clones, roughly 92% being singletons. The specimen was peripheral blood, collected on day 0 of AZD1222 vaccination. The receptors originated from an adult in good health.

The rearrangement uses TRBV5-1 and TRBJ2-7; 7 bases line up with TRBD1. Germline assignment: CDR1 SGHRS and CDR2 YFSETQ. V gave up 3 bases and J gave up 4 bases; unmatched junction bases: 13. CDR3 size: 16 residues. The chain's CDR3 is CASSSGVTGLLYEQYF. CDR3 nucleotide sequence: TGCGCCAGCAGCTCTGGAGTGACAGGGCTTTTATACGAGCAGTACTTC.

In its sample, this clone was seen once. The CDR3 protein is CASSDRGGDGYTF. The DNA for the CDR3 is TGTGCCAGCAGTGACCGGGGAGGGGATGGCTACACCTTC. J is TRBJ1-2 and V is TRBV6-1, with D possibly matching TRBD1 (5 bases). Germline-derived CDR1 and CDR2 are MNHNS and SASEGT. The CDR3 has 13 amino acids. Trimming took off 3 bases at V and 6 bases at J, with 11 bases between the two ends.

The chain has TRBV19 and TRBJ1-2; D gene uncertain. This CDR3 contains 12 residues. In germline, CDR1 is LNHDA, CDR2 SQIVND (reference sequence). Trimming removed 2 bases from V and 6 bases from J, with 7 bases in between. The DNA for the CDR3 is TGTGCCAGTAGTATATCGGGGAATGGCTACACCTTC. Encoded protein: CASSISGNGYTF.

This rearrangement joins TRBV4-1 to TRBJ2-2, with D hard to call. Deletions cut 0 bases from V and 0 bases from J, with 8 bases between. This CDR3 spans 16 amino acids. Germline values: CDR1 MGHRA, CDR2 YSYEKL. The CDR3 bases are TGCGCCAGCAGCCAAGACGCGTTTGCGAACACCGGGGAGCTGTTTTTT. It translates to CASSQDAFANTGELFF.

The genes are TRBV7-3 and TRBJ1-2; 8 nucleotides match TRBD1. The CDR3 sequence is 13 residues long. Trimming removed 5 bases from V and 7 bases from J; junction bases left unmatched: 6. Germline CDR1 SGHTA, CDR2 FQGTGA. The CDR3 is CASSLDRGGGYTF. Here the CDR3 DNA reads TGTGCCAGCAGCCTTGACAGGGGAGGTGGCTACACCTTC.

In DNA, the CDR3 is TGTGCCAGCATCCCACCCAGACAGGCCGGAGCTGAAGCTTTCTTT. It translates to CASIPPRQAGAEAFF. The gene calls are TRBV11-2 and TRBJ1-1; maybe TRBD1 (6 bases). V was cut by 7 bases and J by 6 bases, with 21 bases left in between. The CDR3 length is 15 residues. CDR1 SGHAT and CDR2 FQNNGV come from the germline V gene. Based on the CDR3 plus reference TRBV11-2 and TRBJ1-1, the full variable domain is EAGVAQSPRYKIIEKRQSVAFWCNPISGHATLYWYQQILGQGPKLLIQFQNNGVVDDSQLPKDRFSAERLKGVDSTLKIQPAKLEDSAVYLCASIPPRQAGAEAFFGQGTRLTVV.

The chain is built from TRBV6-6 and TRBJ2-7; 7 bases line up with TRBD1. V was clipped by 7 bases and J by 3 bases; unmatched bases: 15. The CDR3 spans 16 residues. Germline V CDR1 and CDR2: MNHNY, SVGAGI (reference sequence). The CDR3 protein is CASTYVGGRGIYEQYF. CDR3 DNA sequence: TGTGCCAGCACCTACGTTGGTGGCAGGGGGATCTACGAGCAGTACTTC.

J is TRBJ2-2 and V is TRBV9; unclear D gene. The CDR3 spans 11 residues. V shed 7 bases and J shed 5 bases, with 6 bases lying between them. Germline V gene sequence: CDR1 SGDLS, CDR2 YYNGEE. CDR3 in amino acids: CASGITGELFF. CDR3 nucleotides: TGTGCCAGCGGGATTACCGGGGAGCTGTTTTTT.

The chain has TRBV27 and TRBJ2-7; D possibly matches TRBD1 or TRBD2 (6 bases each). This CDR3 comprises 12 residues. The V end was cut by 8 bases, the J end by 2 bases, with 10 bases between. The germline gives CDR1 MNHEY, CDR2 SMNVEV (reference sequence). CDR3 bases: TGTGCCAGCTCCGGGGGCACCTACGAGCAGTACTTC. Protein product: CASSGGTYEQYF.

In regard to this clone: Other DNA sequences in the same sample also yield this CDR3. J is TRBJ2-5 and V is TRBV5-1; a weak D match, TRBD2 (5 bases). Germline CDR1 is SGHRS and CDR2 is YFSETQ. V was cut by 0 bases and J by 5 bases, with 8 bases left in between. CDR3 size: 13 residues. The CDR3 DNA reads as TGCGCCAGCAGCTTGGGACCGGGGGAGACCCAGTACTTC. It translates to CASSLGPGETQYF.

CDR3 DNA: TGTGCCAGCAGTTTATGGCCGGGAGCCAAAAACATTCAGTACTTC. Protein sequence: CASSLWPGAKNIQYF. V is TRBV27 and J is TRBJ2-4; D unclear. The CDR3 length is 15 residues. Trimming stripped 1 base from V and 0 bases from J, with 7 bases between. Germline assignment: CDR1 MNHEY and CDR2 SMNVEV (reference sequence).

The J gene is TRBJ1-1, the V gene TRBV3-1 (or the pseudogene TRBV3-2); unclear D gene. This CDR3 spans 14 amino acids. V lost 1 base, J lost 0 bases, and 6 bases lay in between. From germline, CDR1 is LGHDT and CDR2 YNNKEL (reference sequence). CDR3 sequence: CASSQGILNTEAFF. CDR3 DNA sequence: TGTGCCAGCAGCCAAGGAATCCTGAACACTGAAGCTTTCTTT.

The chain employs TRBV12-5 and TRBJ2-1; the match to TRBD1 covers 9 bases. Trimming cost V 0 bases and J 2 bases; bases outside gene matches: 5. The CDR3 has 17 amino acids. Looked up from germline, CDR1 is LGHNT and CDR2 is FRNRAP. The CDR3 DNA follows: TGTGCTAGTGGTTTGGTTAAGACAGGGGGAGCCTACAATGAGCAGTTCTTC. Encoded protein: CASGLVKTGGAYNEQFF. The whole variable domain, remainder taken from reference TRBV12-5 and TRBJ2-1, is DARVTQTPRHKVTEMGQEVTMRCQPILGHNTVFWYRQTMMQGLELLAYFRNRAPLDDSGMPKDRFSAEMPDATLATLKIQPSEPRDSAVYFCASGLVKTGGAYNEQFFGPGTRLTVL.

The chain combines TRBV11-1 with TRBJ2-7; no firm D call. Trimming removed 7 bases from V and 1 base from J, with 14 bases in between. The CDR3 extends over 14 amino acids. Germline V gene data show CDR1 as SGHAT and CDR2 as FQDESV (reference sequence). CDR3 region: CASTRGPTSYEQYF. The CDR3, as DNA: TGTGCCAGCACCCGAGGACCAACTTCCTACGAGCAGTACTTC.

The chain carries TRBV4-1 and TRBJ1-2, with TRBD1 identical over 11 bases. V lost 4 bases and J lost 7; bases outside the gene matches: 2. This CDR3 region has 13 residues. CDR1 and CDR2 (germline): MGHRA, YSYEKL. This CDR3 is CASSRGTGGGYTF. The DNA of the CDR3 is TGCGCCAGCAGCCGGGGGACAGGGGGTGGCTACACCTTC.

The V and J genes are TRBV5-6 and TRBJ2-7; 11 bases are a match to TRBD2. CDR3 size: 16 residues. In germline, CDR1 is SGHDT, CDR2 YYEEEE. V trimming: 7 bases; J trimming: 6 bases; junction bases outside the gene matches: 15. The CDR3 coding sequence is TGTGCCAGCGAAAGTAGGAATAGCGGGAGGGCCGGCGAGCAGTACTTC. It specifies CASESRNSGRAGEQYF. Using reference TRBV5-6 and TRBJ2-7 for the parts outside the CDR3, the full variable domain is DAGVTQSPTHLIKTRGQQVTLRCSPKSGHDTVSWYQQALGQGPQFIFQYYEEEERQRGNFPDRFSGHQFPNYSSELNVNALLLGDSALYLCASESRNSGRAGEQYFGPGTRLTVT.

V and J are TRBV4-1 and TRBJ1-6; 7 positions match TRBD1. This CDR3 has 18 residues. After removal of 2 bases from V and 7 bases from J, the junction contained 14 bases not matched to a gene. Germline V gene sequence: CDR1 MGHRA, CDR2 YSYEKL. The DNA of the CDR3 is TGCGCCAGCAGCCAAATTCAGCCTAGGCAGGGGGGAAATTCACCCCTCCACTTT. It specifies CASSQIQPRQGGNSPLHF.

This sequence joins TRBV6-5 and TRBJ2-7, with D uncertain. The CDR3 totals 13 residues. Trimming pared 6 bases from V and 6 bases from J, leaving 15 bases between. Per germline, CDR1 MNHEY and CDR2 SVGAGI. CDR3 in amino acids: CASSQMVGLEQYF. CDR3 in DNA: TGTGCCAGCAGCCAAATGGTAGGGCTCGAGCAGTACTTC.

As to this clone: Other DNA sequences in this sample translate to the same CDR3. The chain is built from TRBV14 and TRBJ1-6; D perhaps matches TRBD1 (5 bases). Germline CDR1 is SGHDN and CDR2 is FVKESK. Trimming took off 3 bases at V and 7 bases at J, with 7 bases between the two ends. This CDR3 has 13 residues. CDR3: CASSQGLNSPLHF. CDR3 DNA sequence: TGTGCCAGCAGCCAGGGGCTGAATTCACCCCTCCACTTT. The variable domain in full, with the rest retrieved from reference TRBV14 and TRBJ1-6, is EAGVTQFPSHSVIEKGQTVTLRCDPISGHDNLYWYRRVMGKEIKFLLHFVKESKQDESGMPNNRFLAERTGGTYSTLKVQPAELEDSGVYFCASSQGLNSPLHFGNGTRLTVT.

This chain links TRBV7-6 with TRBJ2-1; D perhaps matches TRBD1 (6 bases). Looked up from germline, CDR1 is SGHVS and CDR2 is FNYEAQ. V lost 5 bases to trimming and J lost 0 bases, with 20 bases between them. The CDR3 is made up of 18 amino acids. The DNA for the CDR3 is TGTGCCAGCAGCCGACAGGCTGTATCGGGACGCTCCTACAATGAGCAGTTCTTC. This gives the protein CASSRQAVSGRSYNEQFF.